Sequencing of this T cell receptor beta chain was carried out in a study of Graves' ophthalmopathy and Graves' hyperthyroidism. In the case of this clonotype: Its antigen is not known.

Study findings and constraints: Blood repertoires reportedly contained most expanded thyroid clonotypes above 0.001 frequency.

The V gene's germline CDR1 is ENHRY and CDR2 SYGVKD. Trimming shortened V by 10 bases and J by 5 bases, and 20 bases separated the two germline ends. The CDR3 is 14 residues long. CDR3 regions of TCR beta were amplified from RNA transcripts. The authors performed first-round RT-PCR with HTBI primers and then a second-round multiplex PCR. TCRdb re-analysed the multiplex PCR reads in MiXCR, keeping a single row per CDR3 protein. The table lists some 1.1 million distinct CDR3 sequences, 35% to 45% of them singletons. Excluded were patients with other autoimmune diseases, uncontrolled infections, pregnancy or lactation.

This clonotype was sampled from an adult man with Graves' hyperthyroidism. The sequenced sample consisted of peripheral blood or thyroid tissue (not recorded which). The chain links TRBV10-3 to TRBJ2-5, with unresolved D. The CDR3 reads CASSLLRGIETQYF. The CDR3 nucleotides are TGTGCCAGCAGCTTGCTTCGTGGCATCGAGACCCAGTACTTC.